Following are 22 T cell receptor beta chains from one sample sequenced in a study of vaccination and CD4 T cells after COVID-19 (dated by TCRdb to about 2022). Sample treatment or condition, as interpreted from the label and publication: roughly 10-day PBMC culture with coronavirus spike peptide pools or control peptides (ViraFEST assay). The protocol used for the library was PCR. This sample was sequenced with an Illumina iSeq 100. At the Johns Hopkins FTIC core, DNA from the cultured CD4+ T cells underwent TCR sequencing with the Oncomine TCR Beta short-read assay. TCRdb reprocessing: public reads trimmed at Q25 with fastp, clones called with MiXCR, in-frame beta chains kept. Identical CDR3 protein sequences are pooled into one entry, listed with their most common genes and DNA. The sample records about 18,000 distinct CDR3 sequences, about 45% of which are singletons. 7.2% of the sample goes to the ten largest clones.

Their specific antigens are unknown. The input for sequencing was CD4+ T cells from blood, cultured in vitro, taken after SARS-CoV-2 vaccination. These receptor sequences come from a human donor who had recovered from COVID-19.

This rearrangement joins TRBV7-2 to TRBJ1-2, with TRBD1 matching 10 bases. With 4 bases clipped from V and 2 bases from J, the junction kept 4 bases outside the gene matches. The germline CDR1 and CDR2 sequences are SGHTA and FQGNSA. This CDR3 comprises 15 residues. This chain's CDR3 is CASSSRTGGNYGYTF. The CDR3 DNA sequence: TGTGCCAGCAGCTCCCGGACAGGGGGGAACTATGGCTACACCTTC.

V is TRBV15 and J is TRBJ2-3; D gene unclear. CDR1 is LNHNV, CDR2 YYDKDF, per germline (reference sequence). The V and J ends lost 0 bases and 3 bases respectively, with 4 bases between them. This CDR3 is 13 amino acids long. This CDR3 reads CATSREITDTQYF. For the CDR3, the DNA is TGTGCCACCAGCAGAGAGATTACAGATACGCAGTATTTT.

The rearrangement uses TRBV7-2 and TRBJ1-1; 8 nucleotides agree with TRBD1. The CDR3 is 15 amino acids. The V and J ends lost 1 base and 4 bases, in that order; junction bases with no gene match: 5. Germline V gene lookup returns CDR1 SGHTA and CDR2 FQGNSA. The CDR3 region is CASSLGTGRGTEAFF. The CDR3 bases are TGTGCCAGCAGCTTAGGGACAGGGAGGGGCACTGAAGCTTTCTTT.

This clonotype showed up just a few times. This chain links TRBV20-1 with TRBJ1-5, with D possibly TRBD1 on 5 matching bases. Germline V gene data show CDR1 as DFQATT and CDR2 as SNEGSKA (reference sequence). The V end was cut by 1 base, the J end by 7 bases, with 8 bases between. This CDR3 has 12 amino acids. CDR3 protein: CSARAGDQPQHF. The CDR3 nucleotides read TGCAGTGCTAGAGCTGGGGACCAGCCCCAGCATTTT.

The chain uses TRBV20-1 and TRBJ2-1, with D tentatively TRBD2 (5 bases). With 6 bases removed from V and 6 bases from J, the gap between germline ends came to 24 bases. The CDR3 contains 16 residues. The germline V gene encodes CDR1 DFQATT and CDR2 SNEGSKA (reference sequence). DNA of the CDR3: TGCAGTGCCTCCCACCAGCTAGCAAAATTCCTCAATGAGCAGTTCTTC. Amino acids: CSASHQLAKFLNEQFF.

The CDR3 spells CASSPRGGTSSYNSPLHF. DNA for the CDR3: TGTGCCAGCAGCCCTCGGGGGGGGACGAGCTCCTATAATTCACCCCTCCACTTT. The genes are TRBV14 and TRBJ1-6, with D possibly matching TRBD1 (5 bases). Germline V CDR1 and CDR2: SGHDN, FVKESK. The CDR3 runs to 18 residues. V was cut by 4 bases and J by 0 bases, with 16 bases left in between.

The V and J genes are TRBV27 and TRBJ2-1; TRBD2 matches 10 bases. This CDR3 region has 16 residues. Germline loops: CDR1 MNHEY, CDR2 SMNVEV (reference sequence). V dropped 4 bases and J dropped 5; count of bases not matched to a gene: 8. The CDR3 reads CASSSPGSGGHNEQFF. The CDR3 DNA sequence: TGTGCCAGCAGTTCCCCGGGTAGCGGGGGGCACAATGAGCAGTTCTTC.

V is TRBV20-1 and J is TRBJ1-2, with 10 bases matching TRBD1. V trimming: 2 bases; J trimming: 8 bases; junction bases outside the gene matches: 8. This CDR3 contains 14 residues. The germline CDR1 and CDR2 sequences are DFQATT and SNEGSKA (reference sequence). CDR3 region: CSARKGTGAGGYTF. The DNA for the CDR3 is TGCAGTGCTAGAAAAGGGACAGGGGCGGGCGGCTACACCTTC.

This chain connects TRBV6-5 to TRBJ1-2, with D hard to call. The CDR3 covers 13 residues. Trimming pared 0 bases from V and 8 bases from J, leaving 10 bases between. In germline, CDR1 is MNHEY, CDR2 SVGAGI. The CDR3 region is CASSYSQGRGYTF. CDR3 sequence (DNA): TGTGCCAGCAGTTACTCTCAAGGGAGGGGCTACACCTTC.

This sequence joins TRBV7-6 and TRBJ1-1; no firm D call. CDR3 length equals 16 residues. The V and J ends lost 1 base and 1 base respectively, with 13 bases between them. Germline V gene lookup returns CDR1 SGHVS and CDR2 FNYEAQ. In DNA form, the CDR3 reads TGTGCCAGCAGCTTAGGGTATATCGGGAAGAACACTGAAGCTTTCTTT. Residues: CASSLGYIGKNTEAFF.

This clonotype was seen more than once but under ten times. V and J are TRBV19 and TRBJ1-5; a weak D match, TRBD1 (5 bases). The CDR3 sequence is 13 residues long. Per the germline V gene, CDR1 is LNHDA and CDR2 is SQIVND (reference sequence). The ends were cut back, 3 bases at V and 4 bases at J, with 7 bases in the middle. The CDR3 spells CASSIRGNQPQHF. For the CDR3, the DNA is TGTGCCAGTAGTATCCGGGGGAATCAGCCCCAGCATTTT. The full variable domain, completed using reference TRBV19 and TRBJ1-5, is DGGITQSPKYLFRKEGQNVTLSCEQNLNHDAMYWYRQDPGQGLRLIYYSQIVNDFQKGDIAEGYSVSREKKESFPLTVTSAQKNPTAFYLCASSIRGNQPQHFGDGTRLSIL.

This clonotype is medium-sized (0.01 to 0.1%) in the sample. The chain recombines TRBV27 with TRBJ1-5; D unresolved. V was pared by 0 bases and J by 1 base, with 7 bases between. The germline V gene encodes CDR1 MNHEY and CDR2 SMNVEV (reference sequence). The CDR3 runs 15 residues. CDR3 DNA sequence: TGTGCCAGCAGTTTATCGGCAGCCAGCAATCAGCCCCAGCATTTT. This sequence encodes CASSLSAASNQPQHF.

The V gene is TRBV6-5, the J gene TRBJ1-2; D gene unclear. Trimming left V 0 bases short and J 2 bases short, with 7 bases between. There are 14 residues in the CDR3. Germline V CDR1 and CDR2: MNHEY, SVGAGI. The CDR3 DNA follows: TGTGCCAGCAGTTACTCACCCCTCAACTATGGCTACACCTTC. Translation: CASSYSPLNYGYTF.

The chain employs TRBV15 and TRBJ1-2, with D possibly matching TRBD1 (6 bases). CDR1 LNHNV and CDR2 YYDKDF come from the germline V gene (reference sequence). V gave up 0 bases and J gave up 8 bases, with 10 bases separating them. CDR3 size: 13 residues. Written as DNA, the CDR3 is TGTGCCACCAGCAGAGAAGAGGGGGACGGCTACACCTTC. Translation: CATSREEGDGYTF.

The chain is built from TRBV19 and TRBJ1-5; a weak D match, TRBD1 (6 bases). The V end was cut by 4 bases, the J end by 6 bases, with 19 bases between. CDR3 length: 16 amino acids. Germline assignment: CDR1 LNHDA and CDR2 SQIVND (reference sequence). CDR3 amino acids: CASSTPQGLERQPQHF. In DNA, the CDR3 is TGTGCCAGTAGTACCCCTCAGGGGCTCGAGCGTCAGCCCCAGCATTTT.

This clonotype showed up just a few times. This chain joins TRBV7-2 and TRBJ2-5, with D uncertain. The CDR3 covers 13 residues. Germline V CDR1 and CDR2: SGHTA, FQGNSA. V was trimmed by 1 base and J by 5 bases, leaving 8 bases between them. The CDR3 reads CASSLVRSETQYF. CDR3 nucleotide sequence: TGTGCCAGCAGCTTAGTTAGGTCGGAGACCCAGTACTTC.

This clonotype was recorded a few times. CDR3 in DNA: TGTGCCAGCAGTTACTTCAGGCAGCCCCAGCATTTT. This encodes CASSYFRQPQHF. The rearrangement links TRBV6-2 or TRBV6-3 to TRBJ1-5; D call uncertain. CDR1 and CDR2 from the germline V gene are MNHEY and SVGEGT. Between the trimmed V and J ends, which lost 1 base and 7 bases, there was a span of 5 bases. There are 12 residues in the CDR3.

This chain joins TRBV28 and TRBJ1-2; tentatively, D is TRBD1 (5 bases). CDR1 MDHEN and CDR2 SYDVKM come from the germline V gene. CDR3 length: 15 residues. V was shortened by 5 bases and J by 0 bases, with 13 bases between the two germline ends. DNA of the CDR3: TGTGCCAGCAGTAGTAGGGGTATTACTAACTATGGCTACACCTTC. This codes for CASSSRGITNYGYTF.

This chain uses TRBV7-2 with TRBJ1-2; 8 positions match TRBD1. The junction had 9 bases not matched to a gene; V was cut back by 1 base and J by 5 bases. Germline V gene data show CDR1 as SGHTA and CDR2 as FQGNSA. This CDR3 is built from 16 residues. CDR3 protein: CASSLDDWQGAYGYTF. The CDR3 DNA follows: TGTGCCAGCAGCTTAGACGATTGGCAGGGGGCGTATGGCTACACCTTC. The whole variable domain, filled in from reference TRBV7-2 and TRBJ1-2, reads GAGVSQSPSNKVTEKGKDVELRCDPISGHTALYWYRQSLGQGLEFLIYFQGNSAPDKSGLPSDRFSAERTGGSVSTLTIQRTQQEDSAVYLCASSLDDWQGAYGYTFGSGTRLTVV.

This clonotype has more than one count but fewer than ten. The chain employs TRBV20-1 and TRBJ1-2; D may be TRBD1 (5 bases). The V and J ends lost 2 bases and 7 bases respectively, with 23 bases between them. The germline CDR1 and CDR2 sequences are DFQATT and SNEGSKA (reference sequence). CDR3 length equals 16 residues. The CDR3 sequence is CSARPDGLGGSSGYTF. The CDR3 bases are TGCAGTGCTAGACCCGATGGGTTGGGGGGGTCCTCTGGCTACACCTTC.

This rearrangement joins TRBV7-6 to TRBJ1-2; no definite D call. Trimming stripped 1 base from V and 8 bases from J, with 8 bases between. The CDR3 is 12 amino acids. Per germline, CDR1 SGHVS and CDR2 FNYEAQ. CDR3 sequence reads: CASSLDGSGYTF. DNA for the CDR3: TGTGCCAGCAGCTTAGACGGGAGCGGCTACACCTTC.

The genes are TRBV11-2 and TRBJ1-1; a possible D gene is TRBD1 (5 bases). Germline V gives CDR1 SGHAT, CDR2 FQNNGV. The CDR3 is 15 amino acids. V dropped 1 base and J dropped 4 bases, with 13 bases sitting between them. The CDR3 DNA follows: TGTGCCAGCAGCTTAGGGGGGGTTGTAGCCACTGAAGCTTTCTTT. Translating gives CASSLGGVVATEAFF.